The 18 T cell receptor beta chains below come from one sample, sequenced in a study of Ad26.COV2.S vaccination and SARS-CoV-2 variants. The protocol was immunoSEQ multiplex PCR, while the TCRdb copy is restricted to in-frame clones and leaves out a portion. The sample contains about 350,000 clones, about 90% of which appear only once. This specimen consisted of peripheral blood, obtained after recovery from COVID-19. The receptors come from a human donor who had recovered from COVID-19.

This chain joins TRBV10-3 and TRBJ1-1, with D maybe TRBD1 (6 bases). V lost 4 bases and J 7 bases, leaving 16 bases between the germline ends. The CDR3 runs to 14 residues. Germline CDR1 ENHRY, CDR2 SYGVKD. As DNA, the CDR3 is TGTGCCATCAGTGGAAAACAGGGAAGGGTTGAAGCTTTCTTT. Amino acid sequence: CAISGKQGRVEAFF.

The chain combines TRBV28 with TRBJ1-5; TRBD1 is a possible D gene (6 bases). This CDR3 contains 16 residues. The V and J ends lost 3 bases and 7 bases respectively, with 19 bases between them. Germline values: CDR1 MDHEN, CDR2 SYDVKM. The CDR3 sequence is CASSLGGAVARQPQHF. In DNA, the CDR3 is TGTGCCAGCAGTTTGGGGGGCGCCGTGGCCCGGCAGCCCCAGCATTTT.

This rearrangement joins TRBV7-8 to TRBJ2-7; 7 positions match TRBD1. CDR1 SGHVS and CDR2 FQNEAQ come from the germline V gene. V was clipped by 4 bases and J by 1 base; unmatched bases: 1. The CDR3 length is 13 residues. The CDR3 DNA reads TGTGCCAGCAGCTCGACAGGGTCCTACGAGCAGTACTTC. This sequence encodes CASSSTGSYEQYF.

Details on this clone: Additional DNA sequences in this sample encode the identical CDR3. The rearrangement links TRBV20-1 to TRBJ2-5; D is unclear. Germline V gives CDR1 DFQATT, CDR2 SNEGSKA (reference sequence). This CDR3 comprises 11 residues. The V end was cut by 6 bases, the J end by 4 bases, with 9 bases between. CDR3 sequence reads: CSARPTETQYF. In DNA form, the CDR3 reads TGCAGTGCCCGCCCGACAGAGACCCAGTACTTC.

V usage is TRBV18 and J usage is TRBJ1-1, with D perhaps TRBD1 (5 bases). Trimming took off 2 bases at V and 14 bases at J, with 15 bases between the two ends. The germline V gene has CDR1 KGHSH and CDR2 LQKENI. The CDR3 consists of 12 residues. The DNA of the CDR3 is TGTGCCAGCTCACCAAGTAGTAGGGACTTCTTCTTT. This encodes CASSPSSRDFFF.

This clone was detected only once. V is TRBV6-6 and J is TRBJ1-6; D ambiguous. This CDR3 is built from 18 residues. The germline V gene encodes CDR1 MNHNY and CDR2 SVGAGI (reference sequence). The V gene lost 5 bases and the J gene lost 3 bases, with 20 bases spanning the gap. This CDR3 reads CASSLTQTAWGYNSPLHF. DNA of the CDR3: TGTGCCAGCAGTCTTACTCAGACGGCGTGGGGCTATAATTCACCCCTCCACTTT.

The gene calls are TRBV19 and TRBJ1-1; TRBD1 matches 9 bases. Germline values: CDR1 LNHDA, CDR2 SQIVND (reference sequence). The CDR3 runs to 14 residues. Trimming took 10 bases from V and 1 from J; bases not matched to a gene: 7. The CDR3 DNA reads TGTGCCACCTCGGACAGGGGATCGAACACTGAAGCTTTCTTT. This encodes CATSDRGSNTEAFF.

The chain employs TRBV19 and TRBJ1-3, with 8 bases fitting TRBD1. Germline assignment: CDR1 LNHDA and CDR2 SQIVND (reference sequence). V dropped 6 bases and J dropped 5; count of bases not matched to a gene: 9. The CDR3 covers 15 residues. CDR3 DNA sequence: TGTGCCAGTAGGGCCGGGACAGGACCTCGAAACACCATATATTTT. Translating gives CASRAGTGPRNTIYF.

This chain joins TRBV4-1 and TRBJ2-7, with D uncertain. CDR3 length equals 15 residues. Germline V lookup: CDR1 MGHRA, CDR2 YSYEKL. V was trimmed by 0 bases and J by 4 bases, leaving 13 bases between them. The CDR3 loop reads CASSQDISLEYEQYF. The CDR3 DNA reads TGCGCCAGCAGCCAAGATATTTCGCTAGAGTACGAGCAGTACTTC.

This clone has only one observation. The V gene is TRBV12-3 or TRBV12-4, the J gene TRBJ1-1; 7 bases map to TRBD1. After removal of 6 bases from V and 11 bases from J, the junction contained 12 bases not matched to a gene. This CDR3 is built from 13 residues. CDR3 nucleotide sequence: TGTGCCAGCAGGCATGAACAGGGGAACAGTGCTTTCTTT. As protein: CASRHEQGNSAFF.

This rearrangement joins TRBV11-2 to TRBJ2-1; D is perhaps TRBD2 (8 bases). Germline CDR1 SGHAT, CDR2 FQNNGV. The CDR3 extends over 18 amino acids. V lost 5 bases to trimming and J lost 2 bases, with 22 bases between them. The CDR3 sequence: CASSPIRGRGVTYNEQFF. The CDR3 DNA follows: TGTGCCAGCAGCCCCATAAGGGGGCGGGGGGTAACCTACAATGAGCAGTTCTTC. Using reference TRBV11-2 and TRBJ2-1 for the parts outside the CDR3, the full variable domain is EAGVAQSPRYKIIEKRQSVAFWCNPISGHATLYWYQQILGQGPKLLIQFQNNGVVDDSQLPKDRFSAERLKGVDSTLKIQPAKLEDSAVYLCASSPIRGRGVTYNEQFFGPGTRLTVL.

The genes are TRBV20-1 and TRBJ2-2, with 7 positions matching TRBD2. Germline CDR1 reads DFQATT; CDR2 reads SNEGSKA (reference sequence). After removal of 3 bases from V and 6 bases from J, the junction contained 22 bases not matched to a gene. The CDR3 runs to 19 residues. CDR3: CSASSLTLLAPGSAGELFF. For the CDR3, the DNA is TGCAGTGCTAGTTCTCTAACCCTACTAGCGCCGGGGTCGGCCGGGGAGCTGTTTTTT.

J is TRBJ2-4 and V is TRBV6-2 or TRBV6-3; TRBD1 is a possible D gene (5 bases). The V end lost 6 bases, the J end lost 0 bases, and 15 bases lay between the germline ends. This CDR3 has 16 residues. Germline V CDR1 and CDR2: MNHEY, SVGEGT. The CDR3: CASSSRTSQAKNIQYF. CDR3 nucleotides: TGTGCCAGCAGCTCTAGGACATCTCAAGCCAAAAACATTCAGTACTTC.

The V and J genes are TRBV18 and TRBJ2-7; tentatively, D is TRBD2 (6 bases). Between the trimmed V and J ends, which lost 0 bases and 2 bases, there was a span of 20 bases. The CDR3 covers 18 residues. Germline V gene lookup returns CDR1 KGHSH and CDR2 LQKENI. This CDR3 reads CASSPPGDGGARAYEQYF. The CDR3 DNA reads TGTGCCAGCTCACCACCTGGGGATGGCGGGGCAAGGGCCTACGAGCAGTACTTC.

The CDR3 reads CASSFKGTISYNEQFF. The CDR3 DNA reads TGTGCCAGCAGCTTTAAGGGGACAATCTCTTACAATGAGCAGTTCTTC. J is TRBJ2-1 and V is TRBV5-6; TRBD1 is a possible D gene (6 bases). Germline V lookup: CDR1 SGHDT, CDR2 YYEEEE. V shed 2 bases and J shed 4 bases, with 16 bases lying between them. This CDR3 has 16 amino acids.

Note on this clone: Other nucleotide sequences from this sample produce the same CDR3. V is TRBV5-6 and J is TRBJ1-2, with 8 nucleotides matching TRBD1. Trimming cost V 0 bases and J 5 bases; bases outside gene matches: 3. The CDR3 has 14 residues. CDR1 is SGHDT, CDR2 YYEEEE, per germline. In DNA form, the CDR3 reads TGTGCCAGCAGCTTGGGGACAGGGCTTTATGGCTACACCTTC. Its translation: CASSLGTGLYGYTF. Based on the CDR3 plus reference TRBV5-6 and TRBJ1-2, the full variable domain is DAGVTQSPTHLIKTRGQQVTLRCSPKSGHDTVSWYQQALGQGPQFIFQYYEEEERQRGNFPDRFSGHQFPNYSSELNVNALLLGDSALYLCASSLGTGLYGYTFGSGTRLTVV.

The chain employs TRBV6-2 or TRBV6-3 and TRBJ1-5; D unresolved. Trimming removed 1 base from V and 1 base from J, with 8 bases in between. The CDR3 is 15 residues long. From germline, CDR1 is MNHEY and CDR2 SVGEGT. CDR3 sequence: CASSYWRPSNQPQHF. The CDR3 DNA reads as TGTGCCAGCAGTTACTGGAGGCCGAGCAATCAGCCCCAGCATTTT.

The rearrangement joins TRBV5-1 to TRBJ1-3, with TRBD1 as a possible D gene (6 bases). The ends were cut back, 1 base at V and 4 bases at J, with 15 bases in the middle. CDR1 SGHRS and CDR2 YFSETQ come from the germline V gene. This CDR3 has 16 residues. The DNA of the CDR3 is TGCGCCAGCAGCTTGAGCACAGGGACCCCAGGAAACACCATATATTTT. Translated, it gives CASSLSTGTPGNTIYF.